This TCR beta chain originates from a study of a mutant IDH1 vaccine in newly diagnosed glioma. Looking at the study overall: There were eight vaccinations for patients, given in weeks 1, 3, 5, 7, 11, 15, 19 and 23. Patients got their first vaccination 4-6 weeks after radiotherapy alone, or with temozolomide cycles.

Here immunoSEQ multiplex PCR was the method, and the copy in TCRdb shows in-frame clones only, minus some. Here the sample spans some 59,000 clones, around 89% being singletons. Concerning this clone: Its antigen remains unidentified.

As to time point: week 11, during vaccination. Topical imiquimod accompanied each vaccine dose, which consisted of 300 ug of mutant IDH1 20-mer peptide. Trimming removed 5 bases from V and 4 bases from J, with 19 bases in between. The CDR3 has 16 amino acids. Germline V gene data show CDR1 as SGHTA and CDR2 as FQGTGA. The V gene is TRBV7-3, the J gene TRBJ2-3; perhaps TRBD2 as D (6 bases). The receptor comes from a man aged 40-49 years with glioma. Sequenced here: PBMCs, sampled from a glioma patient whose treatment included an IDH1 peptide vaccine. The CDR3 DNA reads TGTGCCAGCAGCGCTCTCGGGGGAGTCGGGTCAGATACGCAGTATTTT. Translating it yields CASSALGGVGSDTQYF.